The 20 T cell receptor beta chains listed next were all sequenced from one sample in a study of blood T cells in healthy people across ages. Alongside a J-beta primer mix, a sample-barcoded 5' primer served in a second PCR lasting about 7 to 12 cycles. One entry per CDR3 protein results from TCRdb running MiXCR on the 5' RACE reads. Among hundreds of thousands of distinct CDR3 sequences, around half were seen once, and the ten largest hold approximately 40%. Sequencing used blood. The receptors stem from a man at least 80 years old in good health.

This clonotype was recorded at least ten times. V is TRBV29-1 and J is TRBJ2-5; 10 bases match TRBD2. CDR1 and CDR2 (germline): SQVTM, ANQGSEA. The CDR3 is 14 residues long. The J segment lost 5 bases and the V segment lost 4 bases, leaving 7 bases of the junction unmatched. The CDR3 region has the DNA TGCAGCGTTGCCCTAGCGGGAGTTGGCGAGACCCAGTACTTC. Its translation: CSVALAGVGETQYF.

This clonotype was picked up one time. V gene TRBV12-5 combines with J gene TRBJ2-5; D ambiguous. CDR1 and CDR2 (germline): LGHNT, FRNRAP. Deletions cut 7 bases from V and 9 bases from J, with 21 bases between. CDR3 length: 14 amino acids. The CDR3 DNA reads as TGTGCTAGTGACCCCGGAGACCCACACTTTTCCCAGTACTTC. Translation gives CASDPGDPHFSQYF.

The sample holds a few counts of this clonotype. V usage is TRBV24-1 and J usage is TRBJ2-1; 10 bases line up with TRBD2. This CDR3 is built from 14 residues. The V gene's germline CDR1 is KGHDR and CDR2 SFDVKD. After removal of 5 bases from V and 7 bases from J, the junction contained 4 bases not matched to a gene. CDR3 region: CATSALSGRNEQFF. For the CDR3, the DNA is TGTGCCACCAGTGCTCTTAGCGGGAGGAATGAGCAGTTCTTC.

The J gene is TRBJ1-2, the V gene TRBV6-5; D is uncertain. Germline V CDR1 and CDR2: MNHEY, SVGAGI. The CDR3 totals 15 residues. V shed 7 bases and J shed 0 bases, with 15 bases lying between them. CDR3 protein: CASKPGGDANYGYTF. CDR3 DNA sequence: TGTGCCAGCAAACCGGGCGGAGATGCTAACTATGGCTACACCTTC.

This clonotype came up once. V is TRBV6-6 and J is TRBJ1-2; 7 bases align to TRBD1. Germline V gene sequence: CDR1 MNHNY, CDR2 SVGAGI (reference sequence). V lost 10 bases and J lost 3; bases outside the gene matches: 5. The CDR3 is made up of 12 amino acids. CDR3 coding DNA: TGTGCCACCCACACAGGGGACTATGGCTACACCTTC. Its protein product is CATHTGDYGYTF.

V is TRBV7-2 and J is TRBJ2-6, with 7 bases aligning to TRBD2. J gave up 0 bases and V 2 bases, and 4 bases lay outside the gene matches. The V gene's germline CDR1 is SGHTA and CDR2 FQGNSA. The CDR3 loop spans 17 amino acids. CDR3 protein: CASSLNAGDSGANVLTF. For the CDR3, the DNA is TGTGCCAGCAGCTTAAACGCGGGGGACTCTGGGGCCAACGTCCTGACTTTC.

This clonotype was recorded a few times. V is TRBV6-5 and J is TRBJ2-1; 8 bases line up with TRBD2. V lost 2 bases and J lost 1; bases outside the gene matches: 4. There are 16 residues in the CDR3. Germline CDR1 and CDR2: MNHEY and SVGAGI. CDR3 residues: CASSYEGGRSYNEQFF. DNA of the CDR3: TGTGCCAGCAGTTACGAAGGCGGGAGGTCCTACAATGAGCAGTTCTTC.

The chain recombines TRBV11-1 with TRBJ2-1, with D tentatively TRBD1 or TRBD2 (5 bases each). In germline, CDR1 is SGHAT, CDR2 FQDESV (reference sequence). Trimming pared 4 bases from V and 7 bases from J, leaving 11 bases between. CDR3 length: 13 residues. The CDR3 reads CASSWRGENEQFF. The CDR3 region has the DNA TGTGCCAGCAGCTGGCGAGGGGAAAATGAGCAGTTCTTC.

This clonotype occurred a few times. The chain carries TRBV5-1 and TRBJ2-1; 8 nucleotides align to TRBD2. The junction had 10 bases not matched to a gene; V was cut back by 2 bases and J by 6 bases. The germline CDR1 and CDR2 sequences are SGHRS and YFSETQ. CDR3 size: 16 residues. The CDR3 protein is CASSFGLAGGFNEQFF. In DNA form, the CDR3 reads TGCGCCAGCAGCTTTGGTCTAGCGGGCGGTTTCAATGAGCAGTTCTTC.

The rearrangement joins TRBV4-1 to TRBJ2-5; TRBD1 aligns across 10 bases. J was trimmed by 4 bases and V by 2 bases; bases with no gene match: 7. The CDR3 is made up of 16 amino acids. Germline CDR1 and CDR2: MGHRA and YSYEKL. The CDR3: CASSQLRTGGGETQYF. In DNA, the CDR3 is TGCGCCAGCAGCCAACTCCGGACAGGGGGAGGAGAGACCCAGTACTTC.

The chain links TRBV7-2 to TRBJ1-5, with 9 bases fitting TRBD1. V lost 5 bases and J lost 11; bases outside the gene matches: 10. The CDR3 is made up of 14 amino acids. Germline V gives CDR1 SGHTA, CDR2 FQGNSA. CDR3 protein: CASSGTGPSGAQHF. CDR3 nucleotide sequence: TGTGCCAGCAGCGGGACAGGGCCTTCAGGGGCCCAGCATTTT.

V usage is TRBV2 and J usage is TRBJ2-7, with 9 bases matching TRBD2. Germline trimming cut 8 bases from V and 4 bases from J; bases unmatched to any gene: 12. Germline V gives CDR1 SNHLY, CDR2 FYNNEI. This CDR3 spans 15 amino acids. The CDR3: CASALGGLAKYEQYF. CDR3 DNA sequence: TGTGCCAGCGCGCTGGGGGGACTAGCAAAATACGAGCAGTACTTC.

This clonotype has a handful of counts. CDR3 protein: CSASDPQGPNIQYF. CDR3 coding DNA: TGCAGTGCTAGTGATCCCCAGGGCCCAAACATTCAGTACTTC. This rearrangement joins TRBV20-1 to TRBJ2-4; tentatively, D is TRBD1 (5 bases). Trimming took off 3 bases at V and 6 bases at J, with 15 bases between the two ends. This CDR3 spans 14 amino acids. Germline CDR1 DFQATT, CDR2 SNEGSKA (reference sequence).

This clonotype was recorded a few times. The rearrangement joins TRBV20-1 to TRBJ1-1; D is perhaps TRBD1 (6 bases). Trimming pared 4 bases from V and 6 bases from J, leaving 12 bases between. The CDR3 has 12 amino acids. From germline, CDR1 is DFQATT and CDR2 SNEGSKA (reference sequence). The CDR3 coding sequence is TGCAGTGCTACCCAGGGGTTTTCTGAAGCTTTCTTT. It specifies CSATQGFSEAFF.

The V and J genes are TRBV12-3 or TRBV12-4 and TRBJ2-3; D is ambiguous. This CDR3 comprises 17 residues. V was trimmed by 2 bases and J by 0 bases, leaving 15 bases between them. CDR3 DNA sequence: TGTGCCAGCAGTTTACTAGTCGGAGCGACAAGCACAGATACGCAGTATTTT. This sequence encodes CASSLLVGATSTDTQYF.

This chain links TRBV5-5 with TRBJ2-1; either TRBD1 or TRBD2 may fit D (5 bases each). The CDR3 has 13 amino acids. The V end was cut by 4 bases, the J end by 6 bases, with 11 bases between. Germline V lookup: CDR1 SGHKS, CDR2 YYEKEE (reference sequence). The CDR3 DNA reads as TGTGCCAGCAGCGGGGGACCGCTCAATGAGCAGTTCTTC. It codes for CASSGGPLNEQFF. The entire variable domain, with the rest obtained from reference TRBV5-5 and TRBJ2-1, is as follows: DAGVTQSPTHLIKTRGQQVTLRCSPISGHKSVSWYQQVLGQGPQFIFQYYEKEERGRGNFPDRFSARQFPNYSSELNVNALLLGDSALYLCASSGGPLNEQFFGPGTRLTVL.

This clonotype turned up a few times. This chain links TRBV24-1 with TRBJ2-2, with D perhaps matching TRBD1 (6 bases). V lost 9 bases to trimming and J lost 1 base, with 17 bases between them. From germline, CDR1 is KGHDR and CDR2 SFDVKD. The CDR3 covers 16 residues. The CDR3 DNA follows: TGTGCCACCGGGACATCTTATCGGAAGAACACCGGGGAGCTGTTTTTT. This translates into CATGTSYRKNTGELFF.

This clonotype occurred a few times. The rearrangement uses TRBV5-1 and TRBJ1-1, with 8 bases that match TRBD1. From germline, CDR1 is SGHRS and CDR2 YFSETQ. The CDR3 contains 15 residues. J was trimmed by 1 base and V by 3 bases; bases with no gene match: 5. The CDR3 region is CASSWRGTGNTEAFF. In nucleotides, the CDR3 is TGCGCCAGCAGCTGGAGGGGGACAGGGAACACTGAAGCTTTCTTT.

This clonotype was detected a few times. This rearrangement joins TRBV4-1 to TRBJ1-5; 10 bases are shared with TRBD1. This CDR3 is 18 amino acids long. Germline V lookup: CDR1 MGHRA, CDR2 YSYEKL. The trim removed 4 bases at V and 0 bases at J, leaving 9 bases unmatched. For the CDR3, the DNA is TGCGCCAGCAGCCTCCGGGACAGGGGAGGAAGTAGCAATCAGCCCCAGCATTTT. The encoded protein is CASSLRDRGGSSNQPQHF.

This clonotype was observed a single time. This chain links TRBV5-6 with TRBJ2-3; D is possibly TRBD2 (6 bases). This CDR3 spans 12 amino acids. Trimming shortened V by 6 bases and J by 14 bases, and 19 bases separated the two germline ends. Germline V lookup: CDR1 SGHDT, CDR2 YYEEEE. The DNA of the CDR3 is TGTGCCAGCACCCTCCCTGGGACTGGAGCGTATTTT. Encoded protein: CASTLPGTGAYF.